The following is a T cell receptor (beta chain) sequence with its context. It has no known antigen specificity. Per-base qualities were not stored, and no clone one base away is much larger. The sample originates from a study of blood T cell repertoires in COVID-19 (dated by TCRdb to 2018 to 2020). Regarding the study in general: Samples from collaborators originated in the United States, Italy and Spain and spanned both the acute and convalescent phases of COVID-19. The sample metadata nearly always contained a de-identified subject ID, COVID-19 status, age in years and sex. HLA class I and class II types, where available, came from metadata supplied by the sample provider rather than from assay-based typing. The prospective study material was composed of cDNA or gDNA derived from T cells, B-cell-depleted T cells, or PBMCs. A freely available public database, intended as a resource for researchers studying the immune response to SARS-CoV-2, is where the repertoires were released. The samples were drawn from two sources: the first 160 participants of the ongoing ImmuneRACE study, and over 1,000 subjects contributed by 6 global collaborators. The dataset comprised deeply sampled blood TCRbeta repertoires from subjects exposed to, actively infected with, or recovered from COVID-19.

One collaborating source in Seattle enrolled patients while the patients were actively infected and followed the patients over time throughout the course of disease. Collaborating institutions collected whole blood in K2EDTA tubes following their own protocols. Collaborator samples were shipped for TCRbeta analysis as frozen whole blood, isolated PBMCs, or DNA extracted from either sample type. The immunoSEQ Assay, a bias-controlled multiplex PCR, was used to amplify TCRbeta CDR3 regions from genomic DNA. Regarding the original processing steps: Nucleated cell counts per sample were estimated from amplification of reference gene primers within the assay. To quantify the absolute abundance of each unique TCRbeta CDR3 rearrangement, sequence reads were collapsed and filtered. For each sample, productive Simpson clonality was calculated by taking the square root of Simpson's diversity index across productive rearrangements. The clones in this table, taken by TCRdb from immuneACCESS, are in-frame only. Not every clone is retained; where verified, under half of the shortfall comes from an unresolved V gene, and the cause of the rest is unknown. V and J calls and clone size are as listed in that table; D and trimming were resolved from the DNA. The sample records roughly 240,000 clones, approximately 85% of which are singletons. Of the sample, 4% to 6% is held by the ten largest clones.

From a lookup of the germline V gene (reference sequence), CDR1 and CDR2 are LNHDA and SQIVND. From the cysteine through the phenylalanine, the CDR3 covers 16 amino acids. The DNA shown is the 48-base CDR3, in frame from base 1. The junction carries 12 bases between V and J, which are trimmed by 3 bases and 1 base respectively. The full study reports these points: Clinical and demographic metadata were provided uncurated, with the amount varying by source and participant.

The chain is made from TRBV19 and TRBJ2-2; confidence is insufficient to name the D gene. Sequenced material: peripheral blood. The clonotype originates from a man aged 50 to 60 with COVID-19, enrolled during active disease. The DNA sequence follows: TGTGCCAGTAGTATCCTCGCGGATGTGAACACCGGGGAGCTGTTTTTT. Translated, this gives CASSILADVNTGELFF.